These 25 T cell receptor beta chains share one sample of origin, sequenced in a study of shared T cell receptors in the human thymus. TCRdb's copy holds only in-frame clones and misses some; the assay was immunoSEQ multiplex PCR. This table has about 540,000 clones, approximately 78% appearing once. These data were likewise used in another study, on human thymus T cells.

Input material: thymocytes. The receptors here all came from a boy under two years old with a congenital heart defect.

CDR3 in amino acids: CSVRTRNYEQYF. CDR3 coding DNA: TGCAGCGTCAGAACCCGAAACTACGAGCAGTACTTC. The gene calls are TRBV29-1 and TRBJ2-7; D gene ambiguous. Trimming cost V 6 bases and J 3 bases, with 12 bases left between them. The CDR3 has 12 residues. Looked up from germline, CDR1 is SQVTM and CDR2 is ANQGSEA.

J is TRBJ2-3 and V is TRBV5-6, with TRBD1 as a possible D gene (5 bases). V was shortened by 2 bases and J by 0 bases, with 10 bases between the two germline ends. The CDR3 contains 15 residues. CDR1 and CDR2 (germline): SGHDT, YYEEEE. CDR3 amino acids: CASSFVRGSTDTQYF. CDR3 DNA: TGTGCCAGCAGCTTCGTAAGGGGAAGCACAGATACGCAGTATTTT.

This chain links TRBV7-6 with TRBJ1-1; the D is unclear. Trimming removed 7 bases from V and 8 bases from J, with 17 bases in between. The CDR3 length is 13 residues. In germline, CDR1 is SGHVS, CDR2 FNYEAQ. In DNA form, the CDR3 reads TGTGCCAGCACCGAAAACCCCGGCGGGGAAGCTTTCTTT. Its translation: CASTENPGGEAFF.

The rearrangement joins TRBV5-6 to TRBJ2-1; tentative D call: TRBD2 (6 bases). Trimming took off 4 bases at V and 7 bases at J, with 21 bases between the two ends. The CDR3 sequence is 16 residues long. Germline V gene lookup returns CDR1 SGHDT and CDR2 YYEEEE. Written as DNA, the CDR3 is TGTGCCAGCAGCCCAATCAGATCGTTAGGGAGGAATGAGCAGTTCTTC. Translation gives CASSPIRSLGRNEQFF.

This CDR3 is CAWGMREGPCEQYF. The DNA for the CDR3 is TGTGCCTGGGGGATGCGGGAGGGCCCGTGCGAGCAGTACTTC. V gene TRBV30 combines with J gene TRBJ2-7; 9 bases map to TRBD2. The CDR3 length is 14 residues. The germline V gene encodes CDR1 GTSNPN and CDR2 SVGIG (reference sequence). The J segment lost 6 bases and the V segment lost 5 bases, leaving 11 bases of the junction unmatched.

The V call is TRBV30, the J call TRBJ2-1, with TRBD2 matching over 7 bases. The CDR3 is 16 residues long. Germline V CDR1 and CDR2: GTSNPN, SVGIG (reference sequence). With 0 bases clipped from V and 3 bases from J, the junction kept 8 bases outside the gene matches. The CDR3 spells CAWSVRDYGGYNEQFF. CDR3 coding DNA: TGTGCCTGGAGTGTACGGGACTACGGAGGCTACAATGAGCAGTTCTTC.

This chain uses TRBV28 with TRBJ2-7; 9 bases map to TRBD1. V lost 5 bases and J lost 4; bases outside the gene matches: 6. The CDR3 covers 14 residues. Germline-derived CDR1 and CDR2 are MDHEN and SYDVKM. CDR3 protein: CASSLRDRAYEQYF. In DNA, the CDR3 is TGTGCCAGCAGTCTCCGGGACAGGGCGTACGAGCAGTACTTC.

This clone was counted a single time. Here the CDR3 DNA reads TGCGCCAGCAGCTCCCCATTGGTGGGGCCGGCCACTGAAGCTTTCTTT. Amino acids: CASSSPLVGPATEAFF. The V call is TRBV5-1, the J call TRBJ1-1, with a weak D call TRBD1 (5 bases). Germline CDR1 SGHRS, CDR2 YFSETQ. The CDR3 loop spans 16 amino acids. Trimming stripped 3 bases from V and 4 bases from J, with 19 bases between.

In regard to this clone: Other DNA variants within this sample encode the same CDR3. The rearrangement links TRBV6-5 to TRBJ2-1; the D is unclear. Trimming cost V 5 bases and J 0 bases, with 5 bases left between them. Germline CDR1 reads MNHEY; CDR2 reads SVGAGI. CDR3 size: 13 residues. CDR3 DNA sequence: TGTGCCAGCAGTCCAGGCTCCTACAATGAGCAGTTCTTC. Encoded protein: CASSPGSYNEQFF.

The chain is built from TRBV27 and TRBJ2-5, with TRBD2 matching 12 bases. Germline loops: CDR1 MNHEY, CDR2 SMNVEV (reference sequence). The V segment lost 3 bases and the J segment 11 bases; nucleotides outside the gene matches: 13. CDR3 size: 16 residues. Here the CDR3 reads CASSLGRLAGVREQYF. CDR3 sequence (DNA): TGTGCCAGCAGTTTGGGCCGACTAGCGGGAGTTCGGGAGCAGTACTTC.

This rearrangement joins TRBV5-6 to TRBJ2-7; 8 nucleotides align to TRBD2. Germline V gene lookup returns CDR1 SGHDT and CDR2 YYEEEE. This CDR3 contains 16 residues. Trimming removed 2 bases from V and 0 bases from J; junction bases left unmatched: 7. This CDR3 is CASSFFREGLSYEQYF. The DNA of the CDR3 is TGTGCCAGCAGCTTCTTCCGGGAGGGCCTCTCCTACGAGCAGTACTTC.

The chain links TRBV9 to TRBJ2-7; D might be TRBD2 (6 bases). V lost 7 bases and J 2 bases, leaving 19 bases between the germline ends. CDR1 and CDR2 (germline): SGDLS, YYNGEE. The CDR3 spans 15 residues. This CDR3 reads CASGGTGGTPYEQYF. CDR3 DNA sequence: TGTGCCAGCGGGGGGACTGGCGGAACCCCCTACGAGCAGTACTTC. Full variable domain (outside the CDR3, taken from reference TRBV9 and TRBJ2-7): DSGVTQTPKHLITATGQRVTLRCSPRSGDLSVYWYQQSLDQGLQFLIQYYNGEERAKGNILERFSAQQFPDLHSELNLSSLELGDSALYFCASGGTGGTPYEQYFGPGTRLTVT.

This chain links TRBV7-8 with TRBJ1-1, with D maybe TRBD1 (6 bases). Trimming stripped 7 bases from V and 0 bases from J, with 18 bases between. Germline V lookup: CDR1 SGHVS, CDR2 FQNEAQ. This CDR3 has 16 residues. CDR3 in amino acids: CASTTGGAGMNTEAFF. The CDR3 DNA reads TGTGCCAGCACCACGGGGGGGGCGGGAATGAACACTGAAGCTTTCTTT.

CDR3 coding DNA: TGCGCCAGCAGCCAAGTTTGTGAGGGCTCGGCGGGAAACACCATATATTTT. Translating it yields CASSQVCEGSAGNTIYF. The V gene is TRBV4-3, the J gene TRBJ1-3, with D unclear. The CDR3 is 17 residues long. The V end lost 1 base, the J end lost 4 bases, and 17 bases lay between the germline ends. CDR1 and CDR2 from the germline V gene are LGHNA and YSLEER.

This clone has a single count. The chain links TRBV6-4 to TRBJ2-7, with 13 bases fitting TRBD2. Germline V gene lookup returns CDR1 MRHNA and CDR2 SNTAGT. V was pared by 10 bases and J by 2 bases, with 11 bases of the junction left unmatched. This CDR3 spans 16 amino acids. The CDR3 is CAILGLAGRITYEQYF. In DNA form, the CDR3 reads TGTGCCATCCTGGGACTAGCGGGACGAATCACCTACGAGCAGTACTTC.

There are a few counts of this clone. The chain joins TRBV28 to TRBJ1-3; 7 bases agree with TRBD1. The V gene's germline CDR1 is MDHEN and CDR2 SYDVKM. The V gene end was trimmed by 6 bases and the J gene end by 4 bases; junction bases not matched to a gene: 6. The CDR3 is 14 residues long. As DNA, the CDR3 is TGTGCCAGCAGCCTCAGGGGGGTCGGAAACACCATATATTTT. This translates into CASSLRGVGNTIYF.

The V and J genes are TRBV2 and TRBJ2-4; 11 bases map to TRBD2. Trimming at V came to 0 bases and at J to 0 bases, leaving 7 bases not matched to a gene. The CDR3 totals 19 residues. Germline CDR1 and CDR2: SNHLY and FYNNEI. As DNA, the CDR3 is TGTGCCAGCAGTGAAGCGAGCCTAGCGGGAGGAGTAGCCAAAAACATTCAGTACTTC. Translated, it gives CASSEASLAGGVAKNIQYF.

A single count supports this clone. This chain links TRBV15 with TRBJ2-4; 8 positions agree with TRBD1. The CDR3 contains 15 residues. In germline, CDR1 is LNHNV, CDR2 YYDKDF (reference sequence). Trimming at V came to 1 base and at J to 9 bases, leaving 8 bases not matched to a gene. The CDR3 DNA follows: TGTGCCACCAGCAGAGCGGGACAGGAGCGAAGCATTCAGTACTTC. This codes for CATSRAGQERSIQYF. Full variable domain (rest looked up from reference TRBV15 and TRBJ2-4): DAMVIQNPRYQVTQFGKPVTLSCSQTLNHNVMYWYQQKSSQAPKLLFHYYDKDFNNEADTPDNFQSRRPNTSFCFLDIRSPGLGDTAMYLCATSRAGQERSIQYFGAGTRLSVL.

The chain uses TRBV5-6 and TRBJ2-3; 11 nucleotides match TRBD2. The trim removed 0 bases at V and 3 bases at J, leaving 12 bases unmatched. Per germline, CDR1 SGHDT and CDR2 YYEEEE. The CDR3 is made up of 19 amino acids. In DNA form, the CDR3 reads TGTGCCAGCAGCTTGGGCCCGGGACTAGCGGCTTTACCGACAGATACGCAGTATTTT. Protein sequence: CASSLGPGLAALPTDTQYF.

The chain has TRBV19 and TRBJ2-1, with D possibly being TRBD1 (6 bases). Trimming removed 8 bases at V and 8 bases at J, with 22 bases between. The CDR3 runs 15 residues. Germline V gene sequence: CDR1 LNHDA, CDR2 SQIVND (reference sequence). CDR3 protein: CASPYETGYEDEQFF. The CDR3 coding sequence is TGTGCCAGTCCCTACGAAACAGGGTATGAGGATGAGCAGTTCTTC.

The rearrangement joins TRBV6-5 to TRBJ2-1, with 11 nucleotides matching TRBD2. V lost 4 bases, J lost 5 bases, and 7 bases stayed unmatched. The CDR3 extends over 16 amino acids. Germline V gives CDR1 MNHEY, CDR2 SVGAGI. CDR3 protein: CASSWEGLAEHNEQFF. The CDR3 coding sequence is TGTGCCAGCAGTTGGGAGGGACTAGCGGAACACAATGAGCAGTTCTTC.

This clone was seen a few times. The CDR3 here is CASSSQPLQGTNTEAFF. For the CDR3, the DNA is TGTGCCAGCAGTTCCCAACCCTTACAGGGGACGAACACTGAAGCTTTCTTT. The chain carries TRBV28 and TRBJ1-1; TRBD1 agrees at 7 bases. Trimming cost V 4 bases and J 1 base; bases outside gene matches: 12. The V gene's germline CDR1 is MDHEN and CDR2 SYDVKM. This CDR3 comprises 17 residues. Complete variable domain (other parts from reference TRBV28 and TRBJ1-1): DVKVTQSSRYLVKRTGEKVFLECVQDMDHENMFWYRQDPGLGLRLIYFSYDVKMKEKGDIPEGYSVSREKKERFSLILESASTNQTSMYLCASSSQPLQGTNTEAFFGQGTRLTVV.

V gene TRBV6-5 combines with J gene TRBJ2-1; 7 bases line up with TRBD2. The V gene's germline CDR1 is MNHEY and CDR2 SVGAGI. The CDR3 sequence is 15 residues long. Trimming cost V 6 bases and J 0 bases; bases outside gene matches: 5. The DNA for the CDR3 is TGTGCCAGCAGCCGTAGCGGGCGCTCCTACAATGAGCAGTTCTTC. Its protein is CASSRSGRSYNEQFF.

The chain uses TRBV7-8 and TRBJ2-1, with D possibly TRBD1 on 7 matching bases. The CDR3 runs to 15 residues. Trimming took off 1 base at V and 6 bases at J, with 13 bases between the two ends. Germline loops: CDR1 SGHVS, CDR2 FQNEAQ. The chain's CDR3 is CASSLVRQGGNEQFF. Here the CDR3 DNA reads TGTGCCAGCAGCTTAGTTCGGCAGGGGGGCAATGAGCAGTTCTTC.

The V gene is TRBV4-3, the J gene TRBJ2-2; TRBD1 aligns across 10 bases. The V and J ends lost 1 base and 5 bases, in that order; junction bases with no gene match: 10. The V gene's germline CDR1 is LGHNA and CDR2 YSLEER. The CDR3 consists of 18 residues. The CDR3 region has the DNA TGCGCCAGCAGCCAAGGCAGCCGGGACAGGGGCAAGACCGGGGAGCTGTTTTTT. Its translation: CASSQGSRDRGKTGELFF.